This TCR beta chain was observed in a study of T-cell memory formation after mild COVID-19. Study at large: The two donors had largely donor-specific TCR clusters. Study-level points and caveats: Chiefly within CM and EM were the contracting CD4+ clones; CD8+ ones were within EMRA.

TCRdb re-analysed the 5' RACE reads in MiXCR, keeping a single row per CDR3 protein. This sample has 190,000 or so distinct CDR3 sequences; around 30% occur once, and the top ten carry about an eighth. This CDR3 contains 12 residues. Germline V gene sequence: CDR1 GTSNPN, CDR2 SVGIG (reference sequence). Deletions cut 0 bases from V and 1 base from J, with 4 bases between. As to this clonotype: Antigen specificity is unknown.

This receptor was identified in an adult woman who had mild COVID-19 (a few samples of this study predate the infection). Cell type and time point are not known. Specimen: PBMCs or a T cell subset sorted from them (not recorded which). The chain carries TRBV30 and TRBJ2-7; D gene unclear. The CDR3, as DNA: TGTGCCTGGAGTGTACAGTCCTACGAGCAGTACTTC. It codes for CAWSVQSYEQYF.